Listed below are T cell receptor beta chains from one sample, sequenced in a study of cytomegalovirus exposure and HLA in healthy donors. TCRdb's table, derived via immunoSEQ multiplex PCR, lists solely in-frame clones and lacks some. The table has roughly 120,000 clones, 77% seen once. The sequenced sample consisted of PBMCs. The receptors here all came from a human donor in good health. Each CDR3 is given with its conserved first and last residue. The D gene is left open where the match is weak. Clone size, where shown, is once, few, many, or a class for clones that have expanded.

D	size	J	V	CDR3	DNA
.	.	TRBJ2-1	TRBV6-1	CASSLALYNEQFF	TGTGCCAGCAGCCTAGCGCTCTACAATGAGCAGTTCTTC
TRBD1	once	TRBJ2-5	TRBV5-5	CASSFGTGTGYQETQYF	TGTGCCAGCAGCTTTGGAACCGGGACAGGGTACCAAGAGACCCAGTACTTC
.	.	TRBJ1-5	TRBV6-6	CASNPLGGIMSQPQHF	TGTGCCAGCAACCCCCTAGGAGGCATAATGAGTCAGCCCCAGCATTTT
.	.	TRBJ2-7	TRBV27	CASSLRGRFSYEQYF	TGTGCCAGCAGTTTAAGAGGCAGATTCTCCTACGAGCAGTACTTC
.	.	TRBJ2-7	TRBV6-5	CASSKRQVLSYEQYF	TGTGCCAGCAGCAAGAGACAGGTTTTGAGCTACGAGCAGTACTTC
.	.	TRBJ2-3	TRBV28	CASSLPNSRTDTQYF	TGTGCCAGCAGTCTCCCGAACAGTCGCACAGATACGCAGTATTTT
.	.	TRBJ1-4	TRBV15	CATSRGGGTSDLSEKLFF	TGTGCCACCAGCAGAGGGGGTGGGACATCGGACCTTAGTGAAAAACTGTTTTTT
TRBD2	.	TRBJ2-7	TRBV6-4	CARGGTSVSCSYEQYF	TGTGCCAGGGGGGGGACTAGTGTTTCCTGTTCCTACGAGCAGTACTTC
TRBD2	.	TRBJ2-1	TRBV6-5	CASSLGGSGYNEQFF	TGTGCCAGCAGTTTGGGCGGGAGTGGGTACAATGAGCAGTTCTTC
TRBD1	few	TRBJ1-5	TRBV28	CASSSPRTGGDQPQHF	TGTGCCAGCAGTTCCCCCAGGACAGGGGGGGATCAGCCCCAGCATTTT
TRBD1	.	TRBJ1-1	TRBV6-5	CASSWGQMNTEAFF	TGTGCCAGCAGTTGGGGACAGATGAACACTGAAGCTTTCTTT
.	.	TRBJ2-6	TRBV6-1	CASKLRGANVLTF	TGTGCCAGCAAATTGCGTGGGGCCAACGTCCTGACTTTC
.	.	TRBJ2-7	TRBV5-1	CASAIGPQVGEQYF	TGCGCCAGCGCCATTGGCCCGCAGGTTGGCGAGCAGTACTTC
.	.	TRBJ2-5	TRBV6-6	CASSRRQAVETQYF	TGTGCCAGCAGCAGGAGACAGGCTGTGGAGACCCAGTACTTC
TRBD2	.	TRBJ2-5	TRBV6-4	CASSDSAAGGPETQYF	TGTGCCAGCAGTGACTCCGCAGCGGGAGGGCCCGAGACCCAGTACTTC
TRBD1	few	TRBJ2-6	TRBV19	CATSPGQGPSGANVLTF	TGTGCCACATCCCCCGGACAGGGACCCTCTGGGGCCAACGTCCTGACTTTC
TRBD2	.	TRBJ2-7	TRBV25-1	CARVHGPLAGYEQYF	TGTGCCAGGGTGCATGGGCCCCTAGCGGGATACGAGCAGTACTTC
.	.	TRBJ2-3	TRBV5-1	CASSLVVSTDTQYF	TGCGCCAGCAGCTTGGTAGTCAGCACAGATACGCAGTATTTT
TRBD1	.	TRBJ1-2	TRBV6-1	CASSPRDRDVGYTF	TGTGCCAGCAGTCCCCGGGACAGGGACGTCGGCTACACCTTC
.	.	TRBJ2-1	TRBV28	CASSLEPGLDSSYNEQFF	TGTGCCAGCAGTTTGGAACCGGGACTGGATAGTTCCTACAATGAGCAGTTCTTC